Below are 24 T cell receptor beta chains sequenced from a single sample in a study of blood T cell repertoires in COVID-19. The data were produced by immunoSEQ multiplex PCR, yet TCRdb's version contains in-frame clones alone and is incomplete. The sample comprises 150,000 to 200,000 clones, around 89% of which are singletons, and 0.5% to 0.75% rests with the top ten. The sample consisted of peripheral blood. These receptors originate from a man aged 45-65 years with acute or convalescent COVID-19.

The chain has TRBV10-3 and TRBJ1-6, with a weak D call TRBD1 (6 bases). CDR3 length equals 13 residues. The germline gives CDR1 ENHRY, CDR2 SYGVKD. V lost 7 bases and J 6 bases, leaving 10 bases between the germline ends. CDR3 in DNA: TGTGCCATCACGACAGGCCCTAATTCACCCCTCCACTTT. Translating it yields CAITTGPNSPLHF.

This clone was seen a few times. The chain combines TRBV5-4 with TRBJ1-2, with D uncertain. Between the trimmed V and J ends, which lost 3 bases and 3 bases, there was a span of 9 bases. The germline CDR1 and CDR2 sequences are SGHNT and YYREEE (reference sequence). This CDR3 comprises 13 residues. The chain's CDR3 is CASSWRVDYGYTF. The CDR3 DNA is TGTGCCAGCAGCTGGAGGGTCGACTATGGCTACACCTTC.

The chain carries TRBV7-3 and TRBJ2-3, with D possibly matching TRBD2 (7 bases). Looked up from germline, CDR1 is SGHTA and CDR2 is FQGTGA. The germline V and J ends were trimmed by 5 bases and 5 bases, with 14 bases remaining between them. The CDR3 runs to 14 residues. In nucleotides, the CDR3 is TGTGCCAGCAGCCCTAGGGGGAGGGGAGATACGCAGTATTTT. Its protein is CASSPRGRGDTQYF.

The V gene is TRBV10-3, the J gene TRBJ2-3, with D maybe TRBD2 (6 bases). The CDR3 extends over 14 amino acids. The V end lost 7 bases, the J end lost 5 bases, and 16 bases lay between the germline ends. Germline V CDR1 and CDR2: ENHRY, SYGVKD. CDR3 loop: CAIMSGLRGDTQYF. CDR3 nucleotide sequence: TGTGCCATCATGAGCGGGCTCCGCGGAGATACGCAGTATTTT.

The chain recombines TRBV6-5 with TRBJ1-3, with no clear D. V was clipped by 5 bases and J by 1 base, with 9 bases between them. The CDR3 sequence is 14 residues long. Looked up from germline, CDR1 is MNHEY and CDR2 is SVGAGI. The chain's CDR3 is CASSPGYSGNTIYF. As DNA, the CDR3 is TGTGCCAGCAGTCCCGGGTATTCTGGAAACACCATATATTTT.

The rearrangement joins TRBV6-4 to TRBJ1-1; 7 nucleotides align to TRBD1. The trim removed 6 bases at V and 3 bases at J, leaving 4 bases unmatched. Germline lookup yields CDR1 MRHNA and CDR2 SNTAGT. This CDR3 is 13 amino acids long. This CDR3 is CASSLDRDTEAFF. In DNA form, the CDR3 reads TGTGCCAGCAGCTTAGACAGGGACACTGAAGCTTTCTTT.

In DNA form, the CDR3 reads TGTGCCAGCAGACCCCCTGGGCTAGCGGGAGGACGGTTCTTC. Translating gives CASRPPGLAGGRFF. The gene calls are TRBV7-9 and TRBJ2-1; 11 nucleotides agree with TRBD2. The CDR3 is 14 amino acids. From germline, CDR1 is SEHNR and CDR2 FQNEAQ (reference sequence). Trimming removed 6 bases from V and 15 bases from J; junction bases left unmatched: 13.

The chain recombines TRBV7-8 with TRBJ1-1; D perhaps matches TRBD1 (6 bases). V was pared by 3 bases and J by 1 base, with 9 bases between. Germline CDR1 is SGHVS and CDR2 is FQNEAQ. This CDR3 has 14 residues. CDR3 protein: CASSLDSSNTEAFF. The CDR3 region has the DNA TGTGCCAGCAGCTTGGACAGTTCGAACACTGAAGCTTTCTTT.

The CDR3, as DNA: TGTGCCAGTATCGAGAGGGGGTCCACTGAAGCTTTCTTT. This sequence encodes CASIERGSTEAFF. The chain links TRBV19 to TRBJ1-1, with D perhaps matching TRBD1 (6 bases). Germline CDR1 and CDR2: LNHDA and SQIVND (reference sequence). V lost 7 bases and J lost 4, with 13 bases in between. This CDR3 spans 13 amino acids. The full variable domain, with the rest looked up from reference TRBV19 and TRBJ1-1, is DGGITQSPKYLFRKEGQNVTLSCEQNLNHDAMYWYRQDPGQGLRLIYYSQIVNDFQKGDIAEGYSVSREKKESFPLTVTSAQKNPTAFYLCASIERGSTEAFFGQGTRLTVV.

The CDR3 DNA follows: TGTGCCAGCAGTTATTTTCCCGGACAGAGCAATCAGCCCCAGCATTTT. Translation gives CASSYFPGQSNQPQHF. The genes are TRBV6-5 and TRBJ1-5; a possible D gene is TRBD1 (6 bases). Looked up from germline, CDR1 is MNHEY and CDR2 is SVGAGI. V was pared by 3 bases and J by 1 base, with 13 bases between. This CDR3 has 16 residues.

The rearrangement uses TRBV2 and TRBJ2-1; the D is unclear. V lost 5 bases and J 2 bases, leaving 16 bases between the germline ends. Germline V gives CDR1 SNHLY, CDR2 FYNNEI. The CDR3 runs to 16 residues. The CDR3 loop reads CASSPLSSYTYNEQFF. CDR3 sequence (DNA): TGTGCCAGCAGTCCTCTGTCCTCGTACACCTACAATGAGCAGTTCTTC.

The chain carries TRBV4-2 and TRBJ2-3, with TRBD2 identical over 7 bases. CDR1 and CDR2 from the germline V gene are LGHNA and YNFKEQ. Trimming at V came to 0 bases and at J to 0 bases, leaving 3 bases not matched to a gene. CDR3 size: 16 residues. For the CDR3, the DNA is TGTGCCAGCAGCCAAGATTATAGCGGGAGCACAGATACGCAGTATTTT. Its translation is CASSQDYSGSTDTQYF.

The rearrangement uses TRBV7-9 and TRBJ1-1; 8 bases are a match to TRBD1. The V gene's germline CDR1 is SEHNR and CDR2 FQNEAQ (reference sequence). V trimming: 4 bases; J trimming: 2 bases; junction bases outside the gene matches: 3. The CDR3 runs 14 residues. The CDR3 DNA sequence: TGTGCCAGCAGCTCGACAGGGGTCAACACTGAAGCTTTCTTT. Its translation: CASSSTGVNTEAFF. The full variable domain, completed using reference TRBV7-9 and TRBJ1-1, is DTGVSQNPRHKITKRGQNVTFRCDPISEHNRLYWYRQTLGQGPEFLTYFQNEAQLEKSRLLSDRFSAERPKGSFSTLEIQRTEQGDSAMYLCASSSTGVNTEAFFGQGTRLTVV.

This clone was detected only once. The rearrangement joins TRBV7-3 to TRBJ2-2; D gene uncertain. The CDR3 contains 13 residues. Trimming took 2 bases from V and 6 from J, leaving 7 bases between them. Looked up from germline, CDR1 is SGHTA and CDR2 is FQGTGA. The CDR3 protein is CASSLGAAGELFF. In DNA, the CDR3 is TGTGCCAGCAGCTTAGGCGCGGCCGGGGAGCTGTTTTTT.

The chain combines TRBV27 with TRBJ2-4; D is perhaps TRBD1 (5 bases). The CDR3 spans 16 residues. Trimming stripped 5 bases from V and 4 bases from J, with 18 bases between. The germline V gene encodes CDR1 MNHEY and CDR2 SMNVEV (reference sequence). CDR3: CASSPLRQFLKNIQYF. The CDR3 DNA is TGTGCCAGCAGTCCCCTCCGACAGTTCCTGAAAAACATTCAGTACTTC.

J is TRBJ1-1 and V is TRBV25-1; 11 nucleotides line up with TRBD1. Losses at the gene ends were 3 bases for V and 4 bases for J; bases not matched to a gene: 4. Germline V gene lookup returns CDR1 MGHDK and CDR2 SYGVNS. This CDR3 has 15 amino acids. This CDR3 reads CASSDGQGAVTEAFF. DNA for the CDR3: TGTGCCAGCAGTGACGGACAGGGGGCGGTCACTGAAGCTTTCTTT.

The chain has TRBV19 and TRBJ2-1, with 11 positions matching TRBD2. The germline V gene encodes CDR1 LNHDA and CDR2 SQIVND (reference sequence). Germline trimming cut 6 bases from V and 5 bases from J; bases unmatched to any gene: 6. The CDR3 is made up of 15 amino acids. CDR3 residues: CASRSGTSGHNEQFF. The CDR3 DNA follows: TGTGCCAGTAGATCGGGGACTAGCGGTCACAATGAGCAGTTCTTC.

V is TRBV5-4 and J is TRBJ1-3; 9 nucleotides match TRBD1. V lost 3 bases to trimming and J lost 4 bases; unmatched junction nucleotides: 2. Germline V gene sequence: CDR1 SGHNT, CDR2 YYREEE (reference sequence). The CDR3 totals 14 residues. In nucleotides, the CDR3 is TGTGCCAGCAGCTCACAGGGGGCCGGAAACACCATATATTTT. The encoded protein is CASSSQGAGNTIYF.

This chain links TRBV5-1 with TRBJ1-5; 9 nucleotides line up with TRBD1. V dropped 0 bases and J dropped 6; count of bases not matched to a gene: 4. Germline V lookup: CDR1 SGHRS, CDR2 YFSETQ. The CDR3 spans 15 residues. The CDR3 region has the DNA TGCGCCAGCAGCTTGGCCGGACAGGGGAGTCAGCCCCAGCATTTT. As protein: CASSLAGQGSQPQHF.

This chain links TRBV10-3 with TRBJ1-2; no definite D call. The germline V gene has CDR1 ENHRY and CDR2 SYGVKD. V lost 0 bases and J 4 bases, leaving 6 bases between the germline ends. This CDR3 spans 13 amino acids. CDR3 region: CAISESATYGYTF. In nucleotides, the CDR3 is TGTGCCATCAGTGAGTCGGCAACCTATGGCTACACCTTC.

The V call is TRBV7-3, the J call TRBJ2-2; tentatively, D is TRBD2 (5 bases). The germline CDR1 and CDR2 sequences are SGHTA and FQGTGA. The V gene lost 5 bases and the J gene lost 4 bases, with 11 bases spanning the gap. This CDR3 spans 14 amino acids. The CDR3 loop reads CASSLEAATGELFF. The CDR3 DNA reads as TGTGCCAGCAGCCTAGAAGCGGCCACCGGGGAGCTGTTTTTT.

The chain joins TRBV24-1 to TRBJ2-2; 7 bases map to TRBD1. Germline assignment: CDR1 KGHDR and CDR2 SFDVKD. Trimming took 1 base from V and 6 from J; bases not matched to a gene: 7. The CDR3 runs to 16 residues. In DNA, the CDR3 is TGTGCCACCAGTGATTTTGTGACAGGGTTCGCCGGGGAGCTGTTTTTT. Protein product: CATSDFVTGFAGELFF.

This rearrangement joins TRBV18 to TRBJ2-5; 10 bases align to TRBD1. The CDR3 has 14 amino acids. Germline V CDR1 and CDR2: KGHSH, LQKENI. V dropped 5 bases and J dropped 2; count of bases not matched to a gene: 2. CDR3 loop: CASSSGQGQETQYF. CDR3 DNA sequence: TGTGCCAGCTCATCGGGACAGGGGCAAGAGACCCAGTACTTC.

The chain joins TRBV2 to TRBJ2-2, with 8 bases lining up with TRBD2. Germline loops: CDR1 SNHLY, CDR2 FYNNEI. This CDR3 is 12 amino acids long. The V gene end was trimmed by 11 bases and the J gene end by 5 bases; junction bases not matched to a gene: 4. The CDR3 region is CARGGPTGELFF. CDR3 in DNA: TGTGCCCGCGGGGGGCCGACCGGGGAGCTGTTTTTT.